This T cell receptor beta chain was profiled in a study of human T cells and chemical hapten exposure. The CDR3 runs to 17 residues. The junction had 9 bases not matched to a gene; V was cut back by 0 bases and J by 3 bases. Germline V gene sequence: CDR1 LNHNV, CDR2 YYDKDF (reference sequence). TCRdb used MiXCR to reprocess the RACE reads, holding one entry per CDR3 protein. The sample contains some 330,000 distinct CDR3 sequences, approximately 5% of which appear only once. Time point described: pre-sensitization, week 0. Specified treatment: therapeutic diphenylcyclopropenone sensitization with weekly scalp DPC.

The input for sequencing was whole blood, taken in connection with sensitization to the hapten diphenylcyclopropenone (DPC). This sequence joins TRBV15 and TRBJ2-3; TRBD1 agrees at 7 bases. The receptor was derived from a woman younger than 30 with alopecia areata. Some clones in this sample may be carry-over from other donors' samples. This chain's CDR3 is CATSRDGDDRETDTQYF. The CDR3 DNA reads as TGTGCCACCAGCAGAGATGGGGACGACAGGGAGACAGATACGCAGTATTTT.